This TCR beta chain was identified during a study of T-cell memory formation after mild COVID-19. Across the study: Among the donors, TCR clusters were largely specific to each donor. Broader study findings: CD4+ bias marked clones expanding day 15 to 37, unlike balanced contracting clones.

Trimming removed 0 bases from V and 5 bases from J, with 8 bases in between. CDR3 length: 12 residues. The germline gives CDR1 DFQATT, CDR2 SNEGSKA (reference sequence). A single record per CDR3 protein comes from TCRdb applying MiXCR to the 5' RACE reads. The sample has hundreds of thousands of distinct CDR3 sequences, roughly 18% seen once; the top ten hold about 22%. This clonotype was detected a few times. Its antigen is unknown. Sequencing was carried out using PBMCs or a T cell subset sorted from them (not recorded which). This sequence originates from a man between 18 and 29 years old who had mild COVID-19 (a few samples of this study predate the infection). Cell type and time point are not known. The chain carries TRBV20-1 and TRBJ2-7, with D perhaps matching TRBD1 or TRBD2 (5 bases each). Written as DNA, the CDR3 is TGCAGTGCTAGAGATCAGGGAGACGAGCAGTACTTC. Translated, it gives CSARDQGDEQYF.